This TCR beta chain was sequenced in a study of OX40 agonist ivuxolimab in advanced cancers. Study results and limitations: Averaging showed that CD8+ T cells had more expanded clones than CD4+ did. It was not determined which antigens were specifically recognized by the peripheral T cells that had undergone clonal expansion.

Profiled with immunoSEQ multiplex PCR; TCRdb holds only in-frame clones, not every one. The top ten clones hold 3.5% to 4% of a sample with roughly 62,000 clones, around 85% of them seen once. This clone was recorded a few times. The antigen is unknown. Autoimmune disease history or systemic immunosuppression led to patients being barred. In germline, CDR1 is SGDLS, CDR2 YYNGEE. The CDR3 has 15 residues. V lost 3 bases and J lost 3, with 12 bases in between. The source material was CD4+ or CD8+ T cells sorted from blood, sampled in a trial of the OX40 agonist ivuxolimab. This sequence was found in an adult with an advanced solid tumor such as melanoma, head and neck, liver or kidney cancer. This sequence joins TRBV9 and TRBJ1-4, with D possibly being TRBD1 (6 bases). Here the CDR3 DNA reads TGTGCCAGCAGCGAGGGGGGTGCAGCTAATGAAAAACTGTTTTTT. It specifies CASSEGGAANEKLFF.